This T cell receptor beta chain was profiled in a study of neurological immune-mediated disorders. Study outcomes and limitations: HTLV-1-associated myelopathy had the most TCR clonal expansion, while multiple sclerosis had the least, a level that fell below healthy controls.

One entry per CDR3 protein results from TCRdb running MiXCR on the 5' RACE reads. The table shows about 70,000 distinct CDR3 sequences, with approximately 3.3% occurring only once. V gave up 1 base and J gave up 3 bases; unmatched junction bases: 9. Germline V gene sequence: CDR1 SGHTA, CDR2 FQGNSA. CDR3 size: 17 residues. Unsorted libraries were generated from 2 million PBMCs held at -80 degrees C. At least ten counts were recorded for this clonotype. Its matching antigen is unknown. The sequencing sample was made of PBMCs. The rearrangement uses TRBV7-2 and TRBJ2-3; TRBD1 aligns across 8 bases. The source is a woman in her fifties or sixties with multiple sclerosis. The CDR3 region is CASSLVAGGVLTDTQYF. Written as DNA, the CDR3 is TGTGCCAGCAGCTTAGTGGCAGGGGGCGTGTTGACAGATACGCAGTATTTT.